These T cell receptor beta chains were read from a single sample in a study of blood T cell repertoires in COVID-19. Only in-frame clones appear in the TCRdb table, and some are missing; sequencing was by immunoSEQ multiplex PCR. The sample yields approximately 200,000 clones, roughly 86% seen once. The sequencing input was peripheral blood. The receptors shown here come from a woman in her 30s with active or convalescent COVID-19. Each CDR3 is given without its conserved first and last residue.

v_gene	j_gene	len	CDR3aa
TRBV12-3/TRBV12-4	TRBJ2-7	10	ASSLALQEQY
TRBV5-1	TRBJ2-2	12	ASSLAGNTGELF
TRBV9	TRBJ2-7	13	ASSVVAGGPGEQY
TRBV21-1	TRBJ2-7	15	ASSKGRRTRHLNEQY
TRBV5-1	TRBJ2-7	9	ASGLERGQY
TRBV10-1	TRBJ2-3	14	ASSPLAGGSTDTQY
TRBV6-5	TRBJ1-1	13	ASRPPGAKNTEAF
TRBV10-1	TRBJ2-1	15	ASSDRVGAGGRSEQF
TRBV28	TRBJ2-1	14	ASSLGGTSGRFEQF
TRBV15	TRBJ2-7	11	ATSRVQGYEQY
TRBV30	TRBJ1-1	11	AWSMGPNTEAF
TRBV6-7	TRBJ2-6	17	ASSYIITGPFSGANVLT
TRBV27	TRBJ1-4	14	ASSSIGTAHNEKLF
TRBV6-6	TRBJ1-5	13	ASSYSGTKDQPQH
TRBV27	TRBJ1-2	10	ATKRTGYGYT
TRBV7-2	TRBJ2-1	14	ASSLATGGLYNEQF
TRBV5-4	TRBJ1-1	11	ASSFQGNTEAF
TRBV29-1	TRBJ2-3	12	SASSGGHGKAQY
TRBV9	TRBJ1-2	14	ASSARGDRVNYGYT
TRBV7-9	TRBJ2-1	11	ASSSTGGHEQF
TRBV4-1	TRBJ1-1	15	ASSLSWGNLMNTEAF
TRBV5-4	TRBJ2-7	11	ASSLGGTYEQY
TRBV7-2	TRBJ1-1	12	ASSEGQVNTEAF
TRBV18	TRBJ2-7	12	ASSPGTASYEQY
TRBV27	TRBJ2-1	11	ASIESGTNEQF
TRBV11-3	TRBJ1-6	13	ASSSGPQNNSPLH
TRBV12-3/TRBV12-4	TRBJ2-5	10	ASTGYQETQY
TRBV7-2	TRBJ1-1	12	ASFHRVTDTEAF
TRBV27	TRBJ1-2	14	ASSFSGTGIHYGYT
TRBV5-4	TRBJ1-1	12	ASSLGQGPTEAF
TRBV6-6	TRBJ2-6	17	ASSRSGGAIRSGANVLT
TRBV7-2	TRBJ2-2	12	ASSLRGATGELF
TRBV2	TRBJ1-5	13	ASSEQGLGNQPQH
TRBV28	TRBJ2-5	12	ASSLLAGVETQY
TRBV19	TRBJ1-5	14	ASTLLGGQRNQPQH
TRBV12-3/TRBV12-4	TRBJ2-3	10	ASSLLGDTQY
TRBV7-5	TRBJ2-5	13	ARSLVEQNQETQY
TRBV19	TRBJ2-3	14	ASSATVLDGADTQY
TRBV27	TRBJ2-5	13	ASRPGQTNQETQY
TRBV19	TRBJ2-7	14	ASSISGGGGLNEQY
TRBV12-5	TRBJ1-5	11	ASGGVSNQPQH
TRBV6-5	TRBJ2-7	13	ASSKELQGYYEQY
TRBV6-5	TRBJ1-1	11	AIRQGANTEAF
TRBV7-6	TRBJ2-3	14	ASSLELASGTDTQY
TRBV28	TRBJ1-2	11	ASSVDRPRGYT
TRBV6-6	TRBJ2-5	17	ASSPSGTSGNPRGETQY